A selection of T cell receptor beta chains follows, all from one sample in a study of cytomegalovirus exposure and HLA in healthy donors. Measured with immunoSEQ multiplex PCR; TCRdb has only the in-frame clones, and not every one. The sample carries approximately 110,000 clones, 60% to 75% recorded once. Sequencing used PBMCs. These receptors originate from a man between 40 and 49 years old in good health and CMV-seropositive. The CDR3 runs from the conserved cysteine through the conserved F or W.

v_call,j_call,cdr3_aa
TRBV10-2,TRBJ2-2,CASSESLAGVGTGELFF
TRBV6-1,TRBJ1-5,CASSGDTLGGNQPQHF
TRBV5-1,TRBJ2-3,CASSSGQGRVDTQYF
TRBV27,TRBJ1-2,CASSFLGDTPNYGYTF
TRBV30,TRBJ1-5,CAWSGTGDNQPQHF
TRBV21-1,TRBJ2-2,CASSKRGVGLAESTGELFF
TRBV28,TRBJ1-1,CASNLPGGRNTEAFF
TRBV30,TRBJ2-7,CAWSVPDRGYYEQYF
TRBV18,TRBJ1-5,CASSIGDIYSNQPQHF
TRBV28,TRBJ2-3,CASSLQRTSTDTQYF
TRBV30,TRBJ2-1,CAVGTSGVFDEQFF
TRBV7-2,TRBJ2-1,CASSLALGLNEQFF
TRBV11-2,TRBJ2-3,CASSLDRGLDTQYF
TRBV6-5,TRBJ1-2,CASSDTTNYGYTF
TRBV21-1,TRBJ2-7,CASIPESGLGGHEQYF
TRBV6-1,TRBJ1-5,CASSEFAGDQPQHF
TRBV29-1,TRBJ2-3,CSVGGWREAQYF
TRBV7-9,TRBJ2-7,CASSSLAREIYEQYF
TRBV11-2,TRBJ2-3,CASSLRSSGRSFDTQYF
TRBV5-1,TRBJ2-5,CASSDSSPETQYF
TRBV19,TRBJ2-2,CASSLRRELTGELFF
TRBV30,TRBJ1-2,CAWSAKQGAYGYTF
TRBV19,TRBJ2-2,CASSTSGRGELFF
TRBV25-1,TRBJ2-5,CASSDGLWGGRGETQYF
TRBV28,TRBJ1-4,CASSPGTGGFAGEKLFF
TRBV10-1,TRBJ1-1,CVSAPSGFNAEAFF
TRBV28,TRBJ1-2,CASSLLNGANYGYTF
TRBV9,TRBJ2-3,CASSVGGGPSTDTQYF
TRBV27,TRBJ1-5,CASRTGGDQPQHF
TRBV5-8,TRBJ2-3,CASSSGTAAADTQYF
TRBV27,TRBJ2-1,CASSQRGLAGPTPYNEQFF
TRBV18,TRBJ1-4,CASSQDRGREKLFF